These 10 T cell receptor beta chains were all obtained from the same sample, sequenced in a study of T cell changes during pregnancy in multiple sclerosis. Sequencing used immunoSEQ multiplex PCR; TCRdb keeps in-frame clones, though not all of them. The sample has fewer than 95,000 clones; about 94% are singletons. The source material was peripheral blood, sampled in the third trimester of pregnancy. These receptors were collected from a female donor with multiple sclerosis, enrolled in a pregnancy study.

This chain connects TRBV28 to TRBJ1-5; D is perhaps TRBD1 (5 bases). Looked up from germline, CDR1 is MDHEN and CDR2 is SYDVKM. The ends were cut back, 7 bases at V and 5 bases at J, with 15 bases in the middle. This CDR3 is built from 14 residues. The DNA of the CDR3 is TGTGCCAGCATGTTTGGCAGGACATATCAGCCCCAGCATTTT. Protein product: CASMFGRTYQPQHF.

The gene calls are TRBV27 and TRBJ1-1; D gene uncertain. CDR1 and CDR2 (germline): MNHEY, SMNVEV (reference sequence). Trimming took off 5 bases at V and 1 base at J, with 14 bases between the two ends. CDR3 size: 15 residues. CDR3 in DNA: TGTGCCAGCAGTCCAAGAGGGTGGGCGAACACTGAAGCTTTCTTT. This codes for CASSPRGWANTEAFF.

The gene calls are TRBV5-1 and TRBJ2-3; D is unresolved. Between the trimmed V and J ends, which lost 0 bases and 0 bases, there was a span of 8 bases. This CDR3 is built from 15 residues. Per the germline V gene, CDR1 is SGHRS and CDR2 is YFSETQ. The CDR3 is CASSLATSSTDTQYF. CDR3 nucleotides: TGCGCCAGCAGCTTGGCCACATCTAGCACAGATACGCAGTATTTT.

The rearrangement joins TRBV18 to TRBJ2-3; D might be TRBD1 (6 bases). CDR1 KGHSH and CDR2 LQKENI come from the germline V gene. The CDR3 is 15 residues long. Trimming took 3 bases from V and 0 from J, leaving 10 bases between them. As DNA, the CDR3 is TGTGCCAGCTCACCGGGACACGGAAGCACAGATACGCAGTATTTT. Its translation: CASSPGHGSTDTQYF. The variable domain in full, completed from reference TRBV18 and TRBJ2-3, reads NAGVMQNPRHLVRRRGQEARLRCSPMKGHSHVYWYRQLPEEGLKFMVYLQKENIIDESGMPKERFSAEFPKEGPSILRIQQVVRGDSAAYFCASSPGHGSTDTQYFGPGTRLTVL.

The chain has TRBV5-4 and TRBJ2-1; D remains ambiguous. Germline CDR1 reads SGHNT; CDR2 reads YYREEE (reference sequence). The length of the CDR3 is 15 residues. Trimming took 0 bases from V and 0 from J, leaving 7 bases between them. In DNA form, the CDR3 reads TGTGCCAGCAGCTTGGACTTAAGCTCCTACAATGAGCAGTTCTTC. It codes for CASSLDLSSYNEQFF.

This clone was picked up one time. The rearrangement links TRBV5-1 to TRBJ2-7; tentatively, D is TRBD1 (6 bases). Trimming cost V 0 bases and J 0 bases, with 13 bases left between them. Germline assignment: CDR1 SGHRS and CDR2 YFSETQ. The CDR3 contains 16 residues. The CDR3 nucleotides are TGCGCCAGCAGCTTGGGCAGGGGTAGTATCTCCTACGAGCAGTACTTC. Amino acid sequence: CASSLGRGSISYEQYF.

This chain links TRBV2 with TRBJ1-1, with 8 bases that match TRBD1. The V segment lost 6 bases and the J segment 7 bases; nucleotides outside the gene matches: 13. The CDR3 totals 15 residues. Germline lookup yields CDR1 SNHLY and CDR2 FYNNEI. The CDR3 loop reads CASSSTGAILGEAFF. The CDR3 region has the DNA TGTGCCAGCAGCTCGACAGGGGCCATTTTAGGTGAAGCTTTCTTT. Filled out from reference TRBV2 and TRBJ1-1, the complete variable domain reads EPEVTQTPSHQVTQMGQEVILRCVPISNHLYFYWYRQILGQKVEFLVSFYNNEISEKSEIFDDQFSVERPDGSNFTLKIRSTKLEDSAMYFCASSSTGAILGEAFFGQGTRLTVV.

V and J are TRBV12-2 and TRBJ1-3; TRBD1 is the table's D call, not checked against the DNA. TRBV12-2 is annotated as a pseudogene. This CDR3 spans 15 amino acids. The CDR3 DNA reads as TGTGCAAGTCGCTTCCGGACAGGCACGGCAAACACCATATATTTT. This sequence encodes CASRFRTGTANTIYF.

The rearrangement uses TRBV19 and TRBJ2-7, with a tentative D call TRBD2 (5 bases). V was shortened by 6 bases and J by 0 bases, with 12 bases between the two germline ends. CDR1 LNHDA and CDR2 SQIVND come from the germline V gene (reference sequence). The CDR3 consists of 14 residues. CDR3 amino acids: CASRIQGSSYEQYF. The CDR3 DNA reads TGTGCCAGTAGAATTCAAGGGAGCTCCTACGAGCAGTACTTC.

V gene TRBV27 combines with J gene TRBJ2-2, with TRBD1 identical over 7 bases. This CDR3 is 16 amino acids long. CDR1 is MNHEY, CDR2 SMNVEV, per germline (reference sequence). V was clipped by 0 bases and J by 0 bases; unmatched bases: 1. The CDR3 bases are TGTGCCAGCAGTTTATCCGACAGGGCGAACACCGGGGAGCTGTTTTTT. Residues: CASSLSDRANTGELFF.